Presented here are 8 T cell receptor beta chains from one specimen sequenced in a study of blood T cell repertoires in COVID-19. The table came from immunoSEQ multiplex PCR; TCRdb's copy has only in-frame clones and leaves some out. This sample yields around 300,000 clones, of which 75% to 90% are seen a single time; 1.7% belongs to the top ten. Sample: PBMCs or T cells enriched from blood (not recorded which). The source is a woman in her thirties or forties who had recovered from COVID-19.

This chain links TRBV5-4 with TRBJ1-2; D not resolved. Germline V gene lookup returns CDR1 SGHNT and CDR2 YYREEE (reference sequence). V lost 1 base, J lost 5 bases, and 6 bases lay in between. The CDR3 has 12 amino acids. The CDR3 spells CASSLPQYGYTF. CDR3 bases: TGTGCCAGCAGCTTGCCCCAGTATGGCTACACCTTC.

The chain recombines TRBV4-3 with TRBJ1-2; 9 nucleotides match TRBD1. The CDR3 is 16 amino acids. Germline V lookup: CDR1 LGHNA, CDR2 YSLEER. With V trimmed by 0 bases and J by 8 bases, 10 bases remained unmatched. The CDR3 region has the DNA TGCGCCAGCAGCCAAGATCTGGACAGGGGCGTATCGGGCTACACCTTC. It is translated as CASSQDLDRGVSGYTF.

The CDR3 DNA sequence: TGTGCCAGCAGTTTCGGGACAGGGTATGGCTACACCTTC. This gives the protein CASSFGTGYGYTF. The chain links TRBV27 to TRBJ1-2; 9 bases match TRBD1. Per germline, CDR1 MNHEY and CDR2 SMNVEV (reference sequence). V lost 3 bases and J lost 5; bases outside the gene matches: 1. CDR3 size: 13 residues.

The V call is TRBV7-8, the J call TRBJ1-1; tentative D call: TRBD1 (6 bases). V lost 3 bases and J 1 base, leaving 12 bases between the germline ends. The CDR3 runs to 15 residues. The germline CDR1 and CDR2 sequences are SGHVS and FQNEAQ. The CDR3 DNA sequence: TGTGCCAGCAGCTTGGGGGCCAGGGGGAACACTGAAGCTTTCTTT. It translates to CASSLGARGNTEAFF.

The V and J genes are TRBV18 and TRBJ1-6; maybe TRBD1 (5 bases). CDR1 KGHSH and CDR2 LQKENI come from the germline V gene. CDR3 length: 13 residues. Trimming pared 9 bases from V and 4 bases from J, leaving 10 bases between. Here the CDR3 reads CASNGQYNSPLHF. For the CDR3, the DNA is TGTGCCAGTAATGGACAATATAATTCACCCCTCCACTTT.

Remarks on this clone: One end of the junction varies from germline; a read error may be responsible. This rearrangement joins TRBV19 to TRBJ1-6; D not resolved. In germline, CDR1 is LNHDA, CDR2 SQIVND (reference sequence). CDR3 length: 12 residues. The CDR3 nucleotides are TGTGCCAGTAGGATAGGAGATTCACCCCTCCACTTT. Protein: CASRIGDSPLHF.

This clone was picked up one time. The V gene is TRBV7-9, the J gene TRBJ1-2; D not resolved. V lost 5 bases and J lost 0, with 13 bases in between. CDR1 is SEHNR and CDR2 is FQNEAQ in the germline V gene (reference sequence). The CDR3 totals 15 residues. The CDR3 reads CASSGSRSTNYGYTF. The CDR3 nucleotides are TGTGCCAGCAGCGGCAGTCGTTCGACTAACTATGGCTACACCTTC.

This clone was counted at least ten times. This rearrangement joins TRBV14 to TRBJ2-5, with D possibly TRBD1 on 6 matching bases. The CDR3 is made up of 13 amino acids. Germline values: CDR1 SGHDN, CDR2 FVKESK. Trimming took 4 bases from V and 2 from J, leaving 8 bases between them. Here the CDR3 DNA reads TGTGCCAGCAGCCGGACAGTACAAGAGACCCAGTACTTC. Protein product: CASSRTVQETQYF.